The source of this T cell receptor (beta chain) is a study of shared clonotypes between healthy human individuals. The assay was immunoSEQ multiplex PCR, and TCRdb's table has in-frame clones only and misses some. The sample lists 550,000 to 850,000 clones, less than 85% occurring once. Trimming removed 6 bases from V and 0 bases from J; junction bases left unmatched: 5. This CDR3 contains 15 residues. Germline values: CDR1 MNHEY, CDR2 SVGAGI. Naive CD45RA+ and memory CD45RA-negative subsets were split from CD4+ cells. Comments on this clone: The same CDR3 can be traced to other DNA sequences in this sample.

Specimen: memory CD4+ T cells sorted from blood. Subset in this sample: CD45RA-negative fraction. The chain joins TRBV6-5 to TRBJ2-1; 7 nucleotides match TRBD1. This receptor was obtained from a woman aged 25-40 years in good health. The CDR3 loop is CASSQTGSSYNEQFF. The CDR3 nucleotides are TGTGCCAGCAGCCAGACAGGGAGCTCCTACAATGAGCAGTTCTTC.